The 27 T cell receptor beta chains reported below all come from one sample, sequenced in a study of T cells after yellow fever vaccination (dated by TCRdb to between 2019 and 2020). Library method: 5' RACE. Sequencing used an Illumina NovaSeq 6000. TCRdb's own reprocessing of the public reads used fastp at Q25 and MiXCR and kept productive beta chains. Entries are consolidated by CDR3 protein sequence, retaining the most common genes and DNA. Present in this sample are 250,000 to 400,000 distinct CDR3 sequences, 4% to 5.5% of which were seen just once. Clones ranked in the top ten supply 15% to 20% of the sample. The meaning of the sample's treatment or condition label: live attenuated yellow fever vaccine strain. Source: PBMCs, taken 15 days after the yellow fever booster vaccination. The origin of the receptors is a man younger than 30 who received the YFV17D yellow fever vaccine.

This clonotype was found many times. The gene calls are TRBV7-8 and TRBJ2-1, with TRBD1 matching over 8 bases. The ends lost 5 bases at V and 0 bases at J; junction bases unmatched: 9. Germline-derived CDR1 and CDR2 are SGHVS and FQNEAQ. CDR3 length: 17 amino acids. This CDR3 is CASSPTRDRSSYNEQFF. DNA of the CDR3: TGTGCCAGCAGCCCCACCCGGGACAGGAGCTCCTACAATGAGCAGTTCTTC.

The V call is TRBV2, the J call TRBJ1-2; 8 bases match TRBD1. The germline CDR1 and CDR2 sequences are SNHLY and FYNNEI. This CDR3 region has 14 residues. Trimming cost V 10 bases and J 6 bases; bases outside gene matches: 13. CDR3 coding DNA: TGTGCCACCACGGCCGATTCAGGGGGCAATGGCTACACCTTC. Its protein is CATTADSGGNGYTF.

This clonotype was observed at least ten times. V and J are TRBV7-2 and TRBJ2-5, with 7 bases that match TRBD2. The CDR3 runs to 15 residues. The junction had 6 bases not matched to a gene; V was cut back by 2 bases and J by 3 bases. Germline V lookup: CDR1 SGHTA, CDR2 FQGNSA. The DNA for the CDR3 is TGTGCCAGCAGCTTAAGGGCGGGAGCCAAAGAGACCCAGTACTTC. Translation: CASSLRAGAKETQYF.

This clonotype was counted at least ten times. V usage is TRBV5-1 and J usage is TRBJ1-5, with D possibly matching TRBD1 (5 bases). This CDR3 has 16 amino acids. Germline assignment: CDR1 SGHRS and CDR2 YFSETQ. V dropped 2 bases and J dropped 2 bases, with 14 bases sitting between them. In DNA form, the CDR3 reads TGCGCCAGCAGCTTTCGTCCAGGGCAGGGCAATCAGCCCCAGCATTTT. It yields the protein CASSFRPGQGNQPQHF.

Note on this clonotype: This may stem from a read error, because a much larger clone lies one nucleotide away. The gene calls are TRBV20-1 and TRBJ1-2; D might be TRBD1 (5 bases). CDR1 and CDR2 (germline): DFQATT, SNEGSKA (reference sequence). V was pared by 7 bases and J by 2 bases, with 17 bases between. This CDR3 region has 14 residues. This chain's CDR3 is CSVTVGTVNYGYTF. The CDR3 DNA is TGCAGTGTCACGGTCGGGACGGTGAACTATGGCTACACCTTC.

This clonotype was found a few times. DNA of the CDR3: TGTGCCAGCAGTTACACGTACACAGATACGCAGTATTTT. Translation: CASSYTYTDTQYF. The V gene is TRBV6-6, the J gene TRBJ2-3; no firm D call. CDR3 length: 13 residues. Trimming stripped 2 bases from V and 2 bases from J, with 5 bases between. The germline CDR1 and CDR2 sequences are MNHNY and SVGAGI (reference sequence).

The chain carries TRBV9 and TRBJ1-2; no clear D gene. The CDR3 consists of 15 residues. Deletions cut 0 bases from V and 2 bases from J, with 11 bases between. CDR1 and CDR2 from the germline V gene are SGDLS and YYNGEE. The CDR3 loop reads CASSVGGPVNYGYTF. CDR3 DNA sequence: TGTGCCAGCAGCGTAGGCGGGCCCGTGAACTATGGCTACACCTTC.

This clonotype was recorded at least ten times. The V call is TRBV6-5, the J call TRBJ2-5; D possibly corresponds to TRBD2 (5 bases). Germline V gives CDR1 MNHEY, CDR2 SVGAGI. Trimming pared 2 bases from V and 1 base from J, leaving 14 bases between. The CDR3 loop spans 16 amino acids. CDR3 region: CASSYMRPSIQETQYF. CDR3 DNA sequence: TGTGCCAGCAGTTACATGCGGCCTAGCATCCAAGAGACCCAGTACTTC.

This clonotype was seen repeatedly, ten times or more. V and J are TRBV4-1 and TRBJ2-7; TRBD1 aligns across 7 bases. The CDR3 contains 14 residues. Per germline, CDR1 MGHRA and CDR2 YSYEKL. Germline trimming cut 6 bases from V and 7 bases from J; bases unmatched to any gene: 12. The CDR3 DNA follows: TGCGCCAGCAGTCCCGGGACAGTCCTTAGGGAGCAGTACTTC. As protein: CASSPGTVLREQYF.

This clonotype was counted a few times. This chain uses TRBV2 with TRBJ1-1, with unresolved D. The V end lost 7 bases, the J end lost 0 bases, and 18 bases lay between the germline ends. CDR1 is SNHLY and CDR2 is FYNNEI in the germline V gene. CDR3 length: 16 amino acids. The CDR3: CASNLKSRALNTEAFF. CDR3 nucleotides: TGTGCCAGCAACCTAAAATCAAGGGCCCTGAACACTGAAGCTTTCTTT.

The CDR3 sequence: CATSDPNNEQFF. CDR3 nucleotide sequence: TGTGCCACCAGTGATCCGAACAATGAGCAGTTCTTC. The genes are TRBV24-1 and TRBJ2-1; D is undetermined. Trimming stripped 3 bases from V and 5 bases from J, with 4 bases between. Germline V gene data show CDR1 as KGHDR and CDR2 as SFDVKD. The length of the CDR3 is 12 residues.

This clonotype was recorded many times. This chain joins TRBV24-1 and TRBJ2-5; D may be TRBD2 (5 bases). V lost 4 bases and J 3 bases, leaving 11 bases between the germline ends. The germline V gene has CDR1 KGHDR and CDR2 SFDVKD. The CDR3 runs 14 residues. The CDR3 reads CATSEPSREETQYF. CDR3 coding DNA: TGTGCCACCAGTGAGCCCTCGAGGGAAGAGACCCAGTACTTC.

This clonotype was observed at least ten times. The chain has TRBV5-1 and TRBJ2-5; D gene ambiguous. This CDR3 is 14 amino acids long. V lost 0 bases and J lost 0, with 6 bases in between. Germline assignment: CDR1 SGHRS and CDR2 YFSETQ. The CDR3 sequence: CASSLGMDQETQYF. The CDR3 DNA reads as TGCGCCAGCAGCTTGGGTATGGACCAAGAGACCCAGTACTTC.

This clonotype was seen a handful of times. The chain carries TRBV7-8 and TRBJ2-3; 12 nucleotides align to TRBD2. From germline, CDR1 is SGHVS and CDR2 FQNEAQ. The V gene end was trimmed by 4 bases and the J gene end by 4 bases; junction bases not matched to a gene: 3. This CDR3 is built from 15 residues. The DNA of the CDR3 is TGTGCCAGCAGCTGGACTAGCGGGGCTGCAGATACGCAGTATTTT. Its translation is CASSWTSGAADTQYF.

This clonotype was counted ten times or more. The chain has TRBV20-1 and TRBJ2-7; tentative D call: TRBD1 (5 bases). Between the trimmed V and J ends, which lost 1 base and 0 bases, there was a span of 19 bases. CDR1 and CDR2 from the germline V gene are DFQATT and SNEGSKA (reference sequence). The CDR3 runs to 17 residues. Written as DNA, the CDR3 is TGCAGTGCTAGAGGTGGTCGGGCAGGGCGACCCTCCTACGAGCAGTACTTC. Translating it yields CSARGGRAGRPSYEQYF.

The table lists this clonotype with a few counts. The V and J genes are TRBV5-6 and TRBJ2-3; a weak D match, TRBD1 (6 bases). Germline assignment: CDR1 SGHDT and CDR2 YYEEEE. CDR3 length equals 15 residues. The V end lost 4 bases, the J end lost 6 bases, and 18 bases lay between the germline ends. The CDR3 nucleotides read TGTGCCAGCAGCAACCCGGGACACCCGCGGGATACGCAGTATTTT. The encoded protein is CASSNPGHPRDTQYF.

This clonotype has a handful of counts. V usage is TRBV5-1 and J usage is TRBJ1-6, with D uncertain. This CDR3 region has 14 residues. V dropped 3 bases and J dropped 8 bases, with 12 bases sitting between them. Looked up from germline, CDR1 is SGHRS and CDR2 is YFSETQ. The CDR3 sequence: CASSSEGRDSPLHF. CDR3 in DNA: TGCGCCAGCAGCTCGGAAGGACGGGATTCACCCCTCCACTTT.

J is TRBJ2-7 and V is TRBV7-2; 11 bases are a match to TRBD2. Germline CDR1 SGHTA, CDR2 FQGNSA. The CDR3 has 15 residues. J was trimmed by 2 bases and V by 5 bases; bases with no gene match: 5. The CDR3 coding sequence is TGTGCCAGCAGCCGTACTAGCGGGGGACCCTACGAGCAGTACTTC. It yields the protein CASSRTSGGPYEQYF.

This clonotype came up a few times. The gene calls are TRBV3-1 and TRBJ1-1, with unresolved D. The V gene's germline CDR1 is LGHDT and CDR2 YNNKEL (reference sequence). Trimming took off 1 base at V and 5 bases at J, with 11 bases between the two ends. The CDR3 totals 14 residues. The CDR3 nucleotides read TGTGCCAGCAGCCAAGGGATCAGTAGGACTGAAGCTTTCTTT. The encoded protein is CASSQGISRTEAFF.

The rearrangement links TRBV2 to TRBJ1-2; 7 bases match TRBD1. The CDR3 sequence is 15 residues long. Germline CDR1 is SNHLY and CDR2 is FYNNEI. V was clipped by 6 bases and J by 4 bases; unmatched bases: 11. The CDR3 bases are TGTGCCAGCAGCCCTTACCCAGGGGGAAGCTATGGCTACACCTTC. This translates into CASSPYPGGSYGYTF.

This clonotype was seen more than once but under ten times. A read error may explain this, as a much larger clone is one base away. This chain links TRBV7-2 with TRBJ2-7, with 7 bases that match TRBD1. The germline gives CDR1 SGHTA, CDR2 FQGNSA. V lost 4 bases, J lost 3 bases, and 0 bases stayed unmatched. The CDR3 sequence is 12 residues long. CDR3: CASSWDSYEQYV. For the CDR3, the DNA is TGTGCCAGCAGCTGGGACAGCTACGAGCAGTACGTC.

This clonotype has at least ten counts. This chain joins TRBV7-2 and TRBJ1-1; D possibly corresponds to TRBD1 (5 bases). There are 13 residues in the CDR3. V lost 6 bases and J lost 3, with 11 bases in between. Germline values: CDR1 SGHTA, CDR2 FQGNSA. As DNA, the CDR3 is TGTGCCAGCAGGTCCTCAGGGTACACTGAAGCTTTCTTT. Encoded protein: CASRSSGYTEAFF. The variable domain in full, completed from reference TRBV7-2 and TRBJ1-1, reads GAGVSQSPSNKVTEKGKDVELRCDPISGHTALYWYRQSLGQGLEFLIYFQGNSAPDKSGLPSDRFSAERTGGSVSTLTIQRTQQEDSAVYLCASRSSGYTEAFFGQGTRLTVV.

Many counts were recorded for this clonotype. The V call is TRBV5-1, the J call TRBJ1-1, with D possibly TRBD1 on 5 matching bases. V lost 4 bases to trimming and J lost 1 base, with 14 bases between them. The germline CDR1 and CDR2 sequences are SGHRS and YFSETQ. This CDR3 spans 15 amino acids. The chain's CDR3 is CASSRPPGGNTEAFF. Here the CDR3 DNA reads TGCGCCAGCAGCCGCCCTCCCGGGGGGAACACTGAAGCTTTCTTT.

CDR3 in DNA: TGTGCCACCAGCATAGACCTATCCTACGAGCAGTACTTC. Its protein is CATSIDLSYEQYF. J is TRBJ2-7 and V is TRBV15; no clear D gene. V shed 4 bases and J shed 1 base, with 8 bases lying between them. This CDR3 spans 13 amino acids. Germline-derived CDR1 and CDR2 are LNHNV and YYDKDF (reference sequence).

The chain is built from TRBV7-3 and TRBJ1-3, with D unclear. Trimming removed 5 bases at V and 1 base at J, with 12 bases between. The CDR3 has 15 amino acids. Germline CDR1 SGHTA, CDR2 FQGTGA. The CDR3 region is CASSPNSGSGNTIYF. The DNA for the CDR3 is TGTGCCAGCAGCCCCAACTCGGGGTCTGGAAACACCATATATTTT.

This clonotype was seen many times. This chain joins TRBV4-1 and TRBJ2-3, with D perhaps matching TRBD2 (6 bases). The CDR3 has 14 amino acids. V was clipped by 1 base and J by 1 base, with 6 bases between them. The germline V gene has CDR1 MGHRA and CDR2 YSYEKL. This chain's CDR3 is CASSQGGGTDTQYF. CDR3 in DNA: TGCGCCAGCAGCCAAGGCGGGGGCACAGATACGCAGTATTTT.

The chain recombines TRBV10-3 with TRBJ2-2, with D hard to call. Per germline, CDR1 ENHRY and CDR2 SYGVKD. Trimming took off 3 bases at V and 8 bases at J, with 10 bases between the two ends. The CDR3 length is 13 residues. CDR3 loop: CAISEGSQGELFF. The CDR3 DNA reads TGTGCCATCAGTGAAGGGTCCCAAGGGGAGCTGTTTTTT.